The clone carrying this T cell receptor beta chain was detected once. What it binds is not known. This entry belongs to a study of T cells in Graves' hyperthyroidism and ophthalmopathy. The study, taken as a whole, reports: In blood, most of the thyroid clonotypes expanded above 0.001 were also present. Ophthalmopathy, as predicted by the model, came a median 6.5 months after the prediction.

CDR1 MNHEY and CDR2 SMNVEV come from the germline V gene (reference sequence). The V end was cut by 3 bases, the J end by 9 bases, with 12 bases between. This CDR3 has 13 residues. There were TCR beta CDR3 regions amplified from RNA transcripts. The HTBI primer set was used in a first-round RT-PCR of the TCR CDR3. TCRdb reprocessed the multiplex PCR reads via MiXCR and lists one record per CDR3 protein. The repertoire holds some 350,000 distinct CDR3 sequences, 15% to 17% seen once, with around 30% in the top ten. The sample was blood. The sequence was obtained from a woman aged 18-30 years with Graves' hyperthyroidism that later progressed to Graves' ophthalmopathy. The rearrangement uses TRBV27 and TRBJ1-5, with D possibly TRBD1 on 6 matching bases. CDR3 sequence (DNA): TGTGCCAGCAGTTTCAGGGGTGAGAGGCCCCAGCATTTT. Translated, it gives CASSFRGERPQHF.